Listed below are T cell receptor beta chains from one sample, sequenced in a study of blood T cell repertoires in COVID-19. Produced via immunoSEQ multiplex PCR; TCRdb's table is partial and in-frame only. The sample yields 150,000 or so clones, more than 75% seen once. Sequenced: peripheral blood. Source of these receptors: a human donor with acute or convalescent COVID-19. The donor label of this sample is uncertain. Both conserved end residues are part of each CDR3. D genes are given only for firm matches. Clone size, where shown, is once, few, many, or a class for clones that have expanded.

D gene	J gene	V gene	clone size	CDR3 protein	CDR3 DNA
.	TRBJ1-1	TRBV27	.	CASRFDRETEAFF	TGTGCCAGCAGATTTGATCGGGAGACTGAAGCTTTCTTT
.	TRBJ1-1	TRBV6-5	.	CASSSSGHRNTEAFF	TGTGCCAGCAGTTCGTCGGGACACCGGAACACTGAAGCTTTCTTT
.	TRBJ1-5	TRBV2	many	CASSQQGFNQPQHF	TGTGCCAGCAGCCAACAGGGATTCAATCAGCCCCAGCATTTT
TRBD1	TRBJ2-1	TRBV30	.	CAWSVRGQAYNEQFF	TGTGCCTGGAGTGTACGCGGACAGGCCTACAATGAGCAGTTCTTC
.	TRBJ1-1	TRBV5-1	.	CASSPQGSGTEAFF	TGCGCCAGCAGCCCACAGGGTTCGGGCACTGAAGCTTTCTTT
.	TRBJ1-1	TRBV5-4	.	CASGRGGIGTEAFF	TGTGCCAGCGGCCGGGGAGGGATCGGCACTGAAGCTTTCTTT
.	TRBJ1-1	TRBV25-1	.	CASSRTTNTEAFF	TGTGCCAGCAGTCGGACAACGAACACTGAAGCTTTCTTT
TRBD2	TRBJ2-6	TRBV19	.	CASSTRRGDLSGANVLTF	TGTGCCAGTAGTACGCGGCGGGGGGATTTATCTGGGGCCAACGTCCTGACTTTC
.	TRBJ1-2	TRBV4-1	.	CASSQEGPPGSYGYTF	TGCGCCAGCAGCCAAGAGGGGCCCCCTGGAAGCTATGGCTACACCTTC
.	TRBJ2-3	TRBV7-2	.	CASSLAGTSTDTQYF	TGTGCCAGCAGCTTAGCGGGGACTAGCACAGATACGCAGTATTTT
TRBD1	TRBJ1-1	TRBV5-6	few	CASSLQGDGNTEAFF	TGTGCCAGCAGCTTACAGGGGGATGGTAACACTGAAGCTTTCTTT
.	TRBJ2-7	TRBV19	.	CASSIGTREYEQYF	TGTGCCAGTAGTATTGGGACAAGGGAGTACGAGCAGTACTTC
.	TRBJ1-4	TRBV7-3	.	CASSPTGGSANEKLFF	TGTGCCAGCAGCCCCACGGGGGGTTCGGCTAATGAAAAACTGTTTTTT
TRBD2	TRBJ2-1	TRBV7-6	once	CASSLVGSGGYNEQFF	TGTGCCAGCAGCTTAGTAGGTAGCGGGGGTTACAATGAGCAGTTCTTC
TRBD1	TRBJ1-1	TRBV2	.	CASSQGQGGGGTEAFF	TGTGCCAGCAGCCAAGGACAGGGGGGAGGAGGAACTGAAGCTTTCTTT
.	TRBJ1-1	TRBV5-5	.	CASSLIDTVNTEAFF	TGTGCCAGCAGCTTGATTGACACTGTGAACACTGAAGCTTTCTTT
TRBD1	TRBJ1-1	TRBV18	.	CASSPQRTGTEAFF	TGTGCCAGCTCACCCCAAAGGACAGGGACCGAAGCTTTCTTT
.	TRBJ2-6	TRBV6-1	.	CASSEQGAGANVLTF	TGTGCCAGCAGTGAACAGGGCGCAGGGGCCAACGTCCTGACTTTC
.	TRBJ2-4	TRBV18	.	CASSFRENIQYF	TGTGCCAGCTCATTCAGGGAAAACATTCAGTACTTC
.	TRBJ2-3	TRBV5-1	.	CASSLAGVFTDTQYF	TGCGCCAGCAGCTTGGCGGGGGTATTCACAGATACGCAGTATTTT
.	TRBJ1-2	TRBV27	few	CASSLHGREDGYTF	TGTGCCAGCAGTTTACACGGCAGGGAAGATGGCTACACCTTC
TRBD2	TRBJ2-7	TRBV6-2/TRBV6-3	.	CASIPRGVPYEQYF	TGTGCCAGCATCCCCCGGGGGGTTCCCTACGAGCAGTACTTC
.	TRBJ2-5	TRBV19	.	CASRDGGQETQYF	TGTGCCAGCAGGGACGGGGGACAAGAGACCCAGTACTTC
.	TRBJ2-3	TRBV7-2	.	CASSKSADTQYF	TGTGCCAGCAGCAAGAGCGCGGATACGCAGTATTTT
TRBD1	TRBJ1-1	TRBV2	.	CASRPRLDRGTEAFF	TGTGCCAGCAGACCACGACTCGACAGGGGCACTGAAGCTTTCTTT
TRBD2	TRBJ2-7	TRBV9	.	CASSPTRGLAGNEQYF	TGTGCCAGCAGCCCTACACGGGGACTAGCGGGGAACGAGCAGTACTTC
TRBD2	TRBJ2-7	TRBV5-5	.	CASSPRDYNTYEQYF	TGTGCCAGCAGCCCCAGGGACTATAATACCTACGAGCAGTACTTC
.	TRBJ1-1	TRBV29-1	few	CSVDGGLNTEAFF	TGCAGCGTTGATGGAGGTCTGAACACTGAAGCTTTCTTT
TRBD2	TRBJ2-5	TRBV12-3/TRBV12-4	.	CASSRAGGETQYF	TGTGCCAGCAGTAGAGCGGGGGGAGAGACCCAGTACTTC
.	TRBJ1-1	TRBV5-4	few	CASSLPTPGNRATEAFF	TGTGCCAGCAGCTTGCCAACCCCGGGAAACAGAGCCACTGAAGCTTTCTTT
TRBD2	TRBJ2-1	TRBV5-1	.	CASSLRGLAGAVSSYNEQFF	TGCGCCAGCAGCTTGCGGGGACTAGCGGGGGCTGTAAGCTCCTACAATGAGCAGTTCTTC
TRBD2	TRBJ2-1	TRBV3-1/TRBV3-2	.	CASSPASGGGPYNEQFF	TGTGCCAGCAGCCCCGCTAGCGGGGGAGGTCCCTACAATGAGCAGTTCTTC
.	TRBJ1-4	TRBV5-1	.	CASSLLGDEKLFF	TGCGCCAGCAGCTTGCTAGGTGATGAAAAACTGTTTTTT
.	TRBJ1-3	TRBV7-2	.	CASSLIGSSGNTIYF	TGTGCCAGCAGCTTAATTGGCAGTTCTGGAAACACCATATATTTT
TRBD1	TRBJ1-2	TRBV5-8	.	CASSSVDRGIWGYTF	TGTGCCAGCAGCTCTGTGGACAGGGGGATCTGGGGCTACACCTTC
.	TRBJ1-2	TRBV7-9	.	CASSFGRLYGYTF	TGTGCCAGCAGCTTTGGGCGCCTCTATGGCTACACCTTC
.	TRBJ2-2	TRBV5-1	.	CASSLQVGGPTGELFF	TGCGCCAGCAGCTTGCAGGTGGGGGGGCCCACCGGGGAGCTGTTTTTT
.	TRBJ2-7	TRBV5-1	.	CASSSDSRLSYEQYF	TGCGCCAGCAGCTCGGATAGCAGACTCTCCTACGAGCAGTACTTC
.	TRBJ2-1	TRBV6-5	.	CASSSSGGPYNEQFF	TGTGCCAGCAGTTCGTCGGGCGGGCCGTACAATGAGCAGTTCTTC
TRBD1	TRBJ1-1	TRBV3-1/TRBV3-2	.	CASSQATGGGGEAFF	TGTGCCAGCAGCCAGGCGACAGGGGGCGGGGGTGAAGCTTTCTTT
TRBD1	TRBJ1-1	TRBV19	.	CASSITGVTEAFF	TGTGCCAGTAGTATCACAGGGGTGACTGAAGCTTTCTTT
TRBD1	TRBJ2-3	TRBV5-4	.	CASSLQGMGDTQYF	TGTGCCAGCAGCTTACAGGGGATGGGGGATACGCAGTATTTT
.	TRBJ1-3	TRBV6-6	.	CASTEQGAGRNTIYF	TGTGCCAGCACCGAACAGGGTGCTGGGCGAAACACCATATATTTT
.	TRBJ2-5	TRBV5-1	.	CASSLVGGGFQETQYF	TGCGCCAGCAGCTTGGTAGGAGGGGGCTTCCAAGAGACCCAGTACTTC
.	TRBJ2-2	TRBV5-1	.	CASSLTEAGELFF	TGCGCCAGCAGCTTGACGGAGGCCGGGGAGCTGTTTTTT
TRBD1	TRBJ2-7	TRBV19	.	CASSISGQGLYEQYF	TGTGCCAGTAGTATCAGCGGACAGGGGCTTTACGAGCAGTACTTC
TRBD2	TRBJ2-1	TRBV9	.	CASSTLAGALYNEQFF	TGTGCCAGCAGCACCCTAGCGGGGGCCCTATACAATGAGCAGTTCTTC
TRBD1	TRBJ1-2	TRBV12-3/TRBV12-4	once	CASSLGQTYGYTF	TGTGCCAGCAGTTTGGGACAGACTTATGGCTACACCTTC
.	TRBJ2-3	TRBV4-1	.	CASSQKGPDLSTDTQYF	TGCGCCAGCAGCCAAAAGGGGCCTGACCTAAGCACAGATACGCAGTATTTT
.	TRBJ1-5	TRBV7-2	.	CASSLFDSRSNQPQHF	TGTGCCAGCAGCCTATTCGACAGTCGTAGCAATCAGCCCCAGCATTTT
TRBD1	TRBJ1-2	TRBV4-2	.	CASSQDDRVSEIYGYTF	TGTGCCAGCAGCCAAGATGACAGGGTATCCGAGATTTATGGCTACACCTTC